Listed below are T cell receptor beta chains from one sample, sequenced in a study of response to subunit inactivated influenza vaccine. MiXCR, applied by TCRdb to the RT-PCR reads, yields one record per CDR3 protein. The sample has hundreds of thousands of distinct CDR3 sequences; around 20% are singletons. The sequenced sample was PBMCs from blood, obtained roughly 5 days after vaccination. The receptors stem from a man aged 45 to 65 who received an inactivated influenza vaccine. Each CDR3 is given with its conserved first and last residue. Fields, in order: J gene, V gene, CDR3 protein.

J gene: TRBJ2-1; V gene: TRBV5-5; CDR3 protein: CASSLGLAGDFYNEQFF
J gene: TRBJ2-7; V gene: TRBV5-6; CDR3 protein: CASSLADREQYF
J gene: TRBJ1-5; V gene: TRBV7-9; CDR3 protein: CASSEGQGGNQPQHF
J gene: TRBJ2-7; V gene: TRBV29-1; CDR3 protein: CSVAATTWNEQYF
J gene: TRBJ2-5; V gene: TRBV9; CDR3 protein: CASSGQRGGAETQYF
J gene: TRBJ1-5; V gene: TRBV28; CDR3 protein: CASSLHRGGYQPQHF
J gene: TRBJ1-5; V gene: TRBV28; CDR3 protein: CASSPADTFSNQPQHF
J gene: TRBJ1-5; V gene: TRBV6-2/TRBV6-3; CDR3 protein: CASRAGQGAVGSNQPQHF
J gene: TRBJ2-3; V gene: TRBV10-3; CDR3 protein: CATTGGFSADTQYF
J gene: TRBJ2-1; V gene: TRBV6-1; CDR3 protein: CASFPSGSGYNEQFF
J gene: TRBJ2-1; V gene: TRBV12-3/TRBV12-4; CDR3 protein: CASSFYGTRGNEQFF
J gene: TRBJ2-5; V gene: TRBV28; CDR3 protein: CASQGSQETQYF
J gene: TRBJ1-1; V gene: TRBV7-2; CDR3 protein: CASSLWGGAFF
J gene: TRBJ2-7; V gene: TRBV20-1; CDR3 protein: CSASEGGAYEQYF
J gene: TRBJ1-1; V gene: TRBV12-3/TRBV12-4; CDR3 protein: CASSLDLGTEAFF
J gene: TRBJ2-2; V gene: TRBV12-3/TRBV12-4; CDR3 protein: CASSFALRPGQEKVYTGELFF
J gene: TRBJ2-3; V gene: TRBV5-1; CDR3 protein: CASSPDGTDTQYF
J gene: TRBJ2-3; V gene: TRBV12-3/TRBV12-4; CDR3 protein: CASSSPGRVADTQYF
J gene: TRBJ2-7; V gene: TRBV7-8; CDR3 protein: CASSFAVENEQYF
J gene: TRBJ1-5; V gene: TRBV7-8; CDR3 protein: CASSSSSSNQPQHF
J gene: TRBJ2-7; V gene: TRBV7-9; CDR3 protein: CASSSRQGHEQYF
J gene: TRBJ1-4; V gene: TRBV5-5; CDR3 protein: CASSIRQEKLFF
J gene: TRBJ2-2; V gene: TRBV28; CDR3 protein: CASSYVSSGDHANTGELFF
J gene: TRBJ2-1; V gene: TRBV3-1; CDR3 protein: CASSQLISGEYNEQFF
J gene: TRBJ1-2; V gene: TRBV5-1; CDR3 protein: CASSLEIGNYGYTF
J gene: TRBJ1-2; V gene: TRBV18; CDR3 protein: CASSPYPNYGYTF
J gene: TRBJ2-7; V gene: TRBV9; CDR3 protein: CASSVDTASYEQYF
J gene: TRBJ1-5; V gene: TRBV6-2/TRBV6-3; CDR3 protein: CASSYGLLGQPQHF
J gene: TRBJ1-1; V gene: TRBV4-3; CDR3 protein: CASSQEVDTEAFF
J gene: TRBJ2-3; V gene: TRBV10-3; CDR3 protein: CAITSGGGDTQYF
J gene: TRBJ2-1; V gene: TRBV6-5; CDR3 protein: CASSYSSLRRGGDNEQFF
J gene: TRBJ2-3; V gene: TRBV20-1; CDR3 protein: CSARDGFTDTQYF
J gene: TRBJ2-3; V gene: TRBV12-3/TRBV12-4; CDR3 protein: CASSFIVGITDTQYF
J gene: TRBJ1-2; V gene: TRBV6-5; CDR3 protein: CASRTDYGYTF
J gene: TRBJ1-4; V gene: TRBV12-3/TRBV12-4; CDR3 protein: CASSPGQGIANEKLFF
J gene: TRBJ2-3; V gene: TRBV15; CDR3 protein: CATRQGARRTDTQYF
J gene: TRBJ1-1; V gene: TRBV6-1; CDR3 protein: CASTEGQPNTEAFF
J gene: TRBJ2-7; V gene: TRBV10-3; CDR3 protein: CAISEGQGISYEQYF
J gene: TRBJ1-1; V gene: TRBV7-7; CDR3 protein: CASSAEGVGTFF
J gene: TRBJ2-7; V gene: TRBV5-6; CDR3 protein: CASSGRAGNYEQYF
J gene: TRBJ1-1; V gene: TRBV15; CDR3 protein: CATSRGVGVLNTEAFF
J gene: TRBJ2-3; V gene: TRBV7-2; CDR3 protein: CASSRGTSGRTDTQYF
J gene: TRBJ1-5; V gene: TRBV12-3/TRBV12-4; CDR3 protein: CASSFLASNQPQHF
J gene: TRBJ1-1; V gene: TRBV9; CDR3 protein: CASSVVGTPDTEAFF
J gene: TRBJ2-3; V gene: TRBV5-4; CDR3 protein: CASSLPGLASDTQYF
J gene: TRBJ2-7; V gene: TRBV7-2; CDR3 protein: CASSLGLRTSHEQYF
J gene: TRBJ2-5; V gene: TRBV2; CDR3 protein: CASTLAQSGRETQYF
J gene: TRBJ2-2; V gene: TRBV21-1; CDR3 protein: CASSKQGPCPNTGELFF
J gene: TRBJ2-3; V gene: TRBV12-3/TRBV12-4; CDR3 protein: CASSLQGLDTQYF
J gene: TRBJ2-2; V gene: TRBV29-1; CDR3 protein: CSVEVGANTGELFF